This entry is about one TCR beta chain. Systemic immunosuppression or a history of autoimmune disease excluded patients. The data were obtained in a study of OX40 agonist ivuxolimab in advanced cancers. TCRdb keeps only in-frame clones here, not all; method: immunoSEQ multiplex PCR. The sample shows tens of thousands of clones, more than 80% of them seen only once. The CDR3 loop spans 13 amino acids. Per germline, CDR1 SGHRS and CDR2 YFSETQ. V was trimmed by 6 bases and J by 5 bases, leaving 14 bases between them. The starting material was CD4+ or CD8+ T cells sorted from blood, obtained in a trial of the OX40 agonist ivuxolimab. The chain recombines TRBV5-1 with TRBJ2-5, with D possibly matching TRBD1 (5 bases). The source of this sequence is an adult with an advanced solid tumor such as melanoma, head and neck, liver or kidney cancer. In DNA, the CDR3 is TGCGCCAGCAAGGAACAGGAAGGGGAGACCCAGTACTTC. Residues: CASKEQEGETQYF.